One sample yielded the 19 T cell receptor beta chains listed below, sequenced in a study of CD4 T cells in relation to SARS-CoV-2 and coronaviruses. The repertoire was sequenced with immunoSEQ multiplex PCR; TCRdb's copy has only in-frame clones and lacks some. The sample shows around 23,000 clones, less than 85% of them seen only once. The unexposed donors gave CD4+ T cells in about 2011-2018, prior to COVID-19. The cells were cultured for under twelve days before CD4+ T cells were isolated. Their cognate antigens are unknown. The material sequenced was CD4+ T cells from PBMCs, cultured in vitro. Receptor source: a human donor in good health.

The chain recombines TRBV20-1 with TRBJ1-4; D is ambiguous. Germline V gives CDR1 DFQATT, CDR2 SNEGSKA (reference sequence). V dropped 3 bases and J dropped 2 bases, with 4 bases sitting between them. The CDR3 consists of 12 residues. The CDR3: CSASGTNEKLFF. The CDR3 DNA reads as TGCAGTGCTAGTGGGACTAATGAAAAACTGTTTTTT.

The rearrangement links TRBV7-2 to TRBJ1-1; no clear D. The CDR3 consists of 13 residues. Trimming stripped 1 base from V and 10 bases from J, with 13 bases between. Germline CDR1 and CDR2: SGHTA and FQGNSA. The CDR3 nucleotides read TGTGCCAGCAGCTTAGGCGTGGGAGGTACAGCTTTCTTT. Translation: CASSLGVGGTAFF.

The V and J genes are TRBV10-3 and TRBJ2-1; 12 positions match TRBD2. After removal of 6 bases from V and 6 bases from J, the junction contained 6 bases not matched to a gene. The CDR3 spans 15 residues. The V gene's germline CDR1 is ENHRY and CDR2 SYGVKD. The CDR3 nucleotides are TGTGCCATCAGCGGATCTAGCGGGGGGGGCAATGAGCAGTTCTTC. The encoded protein is CAISGSSGGGNEQFF.

This chain links TRBV5-1 with TRBJ2-2; TRBD2 aligns across 9 bases. Trimming removed 3 bases from V and 4 bases from J; junction bases left unmatched: 10. The CDR3 extends over 17 amino acids. The germline CDR1 and CDR2 sequences are SGHRS and YFSETQ. The CDR3 sequence is CASSSDPAGGVTGELFF. The CDR3 DNA is TGCGCCAGCAGCTCCGATCCGGCGGGAGGGGTCACCGGGGAGCTGTTTTTT.

The J gene is TRBJ1-5, the V gene TRBV6-5; no definite D call. The CDR3 covers 13 residues. Germline CDR1 MNHEY, CDR2 SVGAGI. The V end lost 8 bases, the J end lost 2 bases, and 10 bases lay between the germline ends. The CDR3, as DNA: TGTGCCAGCGATGTGGTTGGCAATCAGCCCCAGCATTTT. Amino acids: CASDVVGNQPQHF.

V and J are TRBV9 and TRBJ2-3, with 11 bases matching TRBD2. With 0 bases clipped from V and 4 bases from J, the junction kept 4 bases outside the gene matches. CDR3 size: 16 residues. Germline V lookup: CDR1 SGDLS, CDR2 YYNGEE. CDR3 DNA: TGTGCCAGCAGCGTAGTGGCTAGCGGGAGGTCAGATACGCAGTATTTT. This gives the protein CASSVVASGRSDTQYF.

The chain links TRBV18 to TRBJ1-1; TRBD1 aligns across 8 bases. The J segment lost 1 base and the V segment lost 1 base, leaving 2 bases of the junction unmatched. This CDR3 is built from 15 residues. Germline V CDR1 and CDR2: KGHSH, LQKENI. Written as DNA, the CDR3 is TGTGCCAGCTCACCACGAGGGACAGGGAACACTGAAGCTTTCTTT. Protein sequence: CASSPRGTGNTEAFF.

The J gene is TRBJ2-3, the V gene TRBV4-1; possibly TRBD1 or TRBD2 for D (5 bases each). Germline loops: CDR1 MGHRA, CDR2 YSYEKL. Trimming took 3 bases from V and 1 from J, leaving 8 bases between them. This CDR3 is 14 amino acids long. The CDR3 coding sequence is TGCGCCAGCAGCCAGGGGGACCGCACAGATACGCAGTATTTT. The encoded protein is CASSQGDRTDTQYF.

The gene calls are TRBV5-1 and TRBJ2-2; no clear D gene. CDR1 and CDR2 from the germline V gene are SGHRS and YFSETQ. V was trimmed by 0 bases and J by 7 bases, leaving 13 bases between them. The CDR3 spans 15 residues. CDR3 DNA: TGCGCCAGCAGCTTGGCCACATCCCTAGGCGGGGAGCTGTTTTTT. Its translation: CASSLATSLGGELFF.

V gene TRBV19 combines with J gene TRBJ2-3, with 7 bases aligning to TRBD2. V was clipped by 4 bases and J by 4 bases; unmatched bases: 8. Germline V lookup: CDR1 LNHDA, CDR2 SQIVND (reference sequence). The CDR3 is made up of 15 amino acids. The CDR3 coding sequence is TGTGCCAGTAGTACGCACGGACTAGACGCAGATACGCAGTATTTT. As protein: CASSTHGLDADTQYF.

Note on this clone: Other DNA sequences from this sample encode an identical CDR3 as well. The rearrangement uses TRBV6-4 and TRBJ2-2, with 9 bases identical to TRBD2. Trimming cost V 5 bases and J 7 bases; bases outside gene matches: 5. Germline lookup yields CDR1 MRHNA and CDR2 SNTAGT. The CDR3 contains 14 residues. The CDR3 reads CASSRTSDVGELFF. The CDR3 coding sequence is TGTGCCAGCAGTCGGACTAGCGATGTCGGGGAGCTGTTTTTT.

The rearrangement links TRBV29-1 to TRBJ2-5; weak D call: TRBD2 (6 bases). Germline V lookup: CDR1 SQVTM, CDR2 ANQGSEA. The CDR3 has 12 residues. The CDR3 DNA sequence: TGCAGTGCCGGGGGACACCAAGAGACCCAGTACTTC. Protein: CSAGGHQETQYF.

This clone was recorded a few times. This rearrangement joins TRBV6-6 to TRBJ1-2; TRBD1 matches 8 bases. The CDR3 consists of 13 residues. Trimming removed 6 bases from V and 6 bases from J; junction bases left unmatched: 6. The germline CDR1 and CDR2 sequences are MNHNY and SVGAGI (reference sequence). The CDR3: CASRGQVSHGYTF. In DNA, the CDR3 is TGTGCCAGCAGGGGACAGGTATCCCATGGCTACACCTTC.

The chain recombines TRBV5-1 with TRBJ2-7; TRBD2 matches at 8 bases. J lost 4 bases, V lost 1 base, and 4 bases had no gene match. The CDR3 has 14 amino acids. The germline CDR1 and CDR2 sequences are SGHRS and YFSETQ. In nucleotides, the CDR3 is TGCGCCAGCAGCTTGTTTACTAGCGGTTACGAGCAGTACTTC. Translating gives CASSLFTSGYEQYF.

The V gene is TRBV2, the J gene TRBJ1-4, with a possible D match to TRBD1 (6 bases). Germline V CDR1 and CDR2: SNHLY, FYNNEI. V lost 7 bases and J lost 6, with 18 bases in between. The CDR3 totals 15 residues. CDR3 in DNA: TGTGCCAGCACTCGGGACATCTCGAGGTATGAAAAACTGTTTTTT. This gives the protein CASTRDISRYEKLFF.

This chain connects TRBV7-8 to TRBJ1-5, with TRBD1 identical over 7 bases. Trimming at V came to 5 bases and at J to 3 bases, leaving 13 bases not matched to a gene. The CDR3 spans 17 residues. The V gene's germline CDR1 is SGHVS and CDR2 FQNEAQ. The CDR3 reads CASSRGHPSRDNQPQHF. The CDR3 region has the DNA TGTGCCAGCAGCAGGGGGCATCCGAGCAGGGACAATCAGCCCCAGCATTTT.

This clone has a single count. CDR3 sequence: CAWKNSGTGVLNTEAFF. DNA for the CDR3: TGTGCCTGGAAGAATTCCGGGACAGGGGTCCTGAACACTGAAGCTTTCTTT. J is TRBJ1-1 and V is TRBV30; 10 nucleotides line up with TRBD1. V was clipped by 4 bases and J by 0 bases; unmatched bases: 11. The CDR3 is made up of 17 amino acids. Looked up from germline, CDR1 is GTSNPN and CDR2 is SVGIG (reference sequence).

This chain joins TRBV5-1 and TRBJ1-1; 12 bases match TRBD1. V lost 4 bases to trimming and J lost 5 bases; unmatched junction nucleotides: 9. The CDR3 consists of 16 residues. Germline V CDR1 and CDR2: SGHRS, YFSETQ. This CDR3 is CASSTPGQGARTEAFF. The CDR3 DNA reads as TGCGCCAGCAGCACACCGGGACAGGGGGCTCGGACTGAAGCTTTCTTT. The whole variable domain, filled in from reference TRBV5-1 and TRBJ1-1, reads KAGVTQTPRYLIKTRGQQVTLSCSPISGHRSVSWYQQTPGQGLQFLFEYFSETQRNKGNFPGRFSGRQFSNSRSEMNVSTLELGDSALYLCASSTPGQGARTEAFFGQGTRLTVV.

The chain has TRBV12-3 or TRBV12-4 and TRBJ1-1; D unclear. The germline V and J ends were trimmed by 1 base and 1 base, with 4 bases remaining between them. The length of the CDR3 is 13 residues. The CDR3 nucleotides are TGTGCCAGCAGTTTAGTCACGAACACTGAAGCTTTCTTT. Residues: CASSLVTNTEAFF.